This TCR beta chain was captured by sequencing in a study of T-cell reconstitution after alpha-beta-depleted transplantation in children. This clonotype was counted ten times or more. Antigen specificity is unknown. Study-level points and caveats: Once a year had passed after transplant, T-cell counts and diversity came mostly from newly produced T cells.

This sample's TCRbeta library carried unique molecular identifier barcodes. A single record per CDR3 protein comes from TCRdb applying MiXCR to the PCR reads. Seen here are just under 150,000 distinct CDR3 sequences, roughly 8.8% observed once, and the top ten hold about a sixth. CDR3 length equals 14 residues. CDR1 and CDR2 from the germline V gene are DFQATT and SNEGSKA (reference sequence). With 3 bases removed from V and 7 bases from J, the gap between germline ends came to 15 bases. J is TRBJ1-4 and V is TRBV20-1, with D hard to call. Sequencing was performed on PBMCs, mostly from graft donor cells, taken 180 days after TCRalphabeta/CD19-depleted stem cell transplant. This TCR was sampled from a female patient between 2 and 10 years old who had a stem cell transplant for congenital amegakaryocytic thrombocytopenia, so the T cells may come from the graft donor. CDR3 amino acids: CSASQRQGFEKLFF. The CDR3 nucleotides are TGCAGTGCTAGTCAGCGGCAAGGTTTTGAAAAACTGTTTTTT.